Below are 14 T cell receptor beta chains sequenced from a single sample in a study of T cell clonality in common variable immunodeficiency (dated by TCRdb to the mid-2010s). The receptor library was made with the immunoSEQ multiplex PCR assay. Here the immuneACCESS table is served through TCRdb, limited to in-frame sequences with V and J called. Missing clones are a known gap in these copies; in checked studies unresolved V genes cover under half, and the rest lacks a known reason. This sample includes roughly 32,000 clones, and none of them was observed just once. Clones ranked in the top ten supply approximately 9.4% of the sample. Sequencing was done on a sample of peripheral blood mononuclear cells. The receptors were gathered from a person aged 18 to 75 in good health.

This clone was counted at least ten times. The junction departs from the called germline gene at one end, perhaps through a read error. Read coverage stops 3 residues before the CDR3 terminus; the germline J gene supplies the remainder. Other DNA variants within this sample encode the same CDR3. J is TRBJ2-7 and V is TRBV20-1, with 9 positions matching TRBD1. Germline V CDR1 and CDR2: DFQATT, SNEGSKA (reference sequence). The CDR3 runs 16 residues. The CDR3 DNA, read in part, is TGCAGCGCTAGAGGTACGCCGGGACAGGGACCCTACGAG. Translation: CSARGTPGQGPYE. The entire CDR3 reads CSARGTPGQGPYEQYF.

This clone has at least ten counts. The read ends 3 residues early relative to the CDR3; the germline J gene fills the gap. The chain couples TRBV5-1 to TRBJ2-1, with TRBD2 matching 12 bases. V dropped 4 bases and J dropped 8; count of bases not matched to a gene: 7. The germline V gene has CDR1 SGHRS and CDR2 YFSETQ. This CDR3 has 15 amino acids. The CDR3 loop reads CASSKLAGGSDEQFF. Incomplete CDR3 DNA: TGCGCCAGCAGCAAGCTAGCGGGAGGGTCGGATGAG.

This clone has only a few counts. The junction differs from germline at one of its ends, possibly a read error. The DNA ends 3 residues before the CDR3 does, and the rest of the CDR3 is filled in from the germline J gene. This chain uses TRBV6-1 with TRBJ1-2; tentatively, D is TRBD1 (6 bases). The CDR3 runs 15 residues. CDR1 is MNHNS and CDR2 is SASEGT in the germline V gene. CDR3 bases read: TGTGCCAGCAGCGAAGGGGGACTAGCCCCTTACGAC. As protein: CASSEGGLAPYD. The complete CDR3 sequence is CASSEGGLAPYDYTF.

This clone has ten or more counts. The read comes to an end 3 residues before the CDR3 does, leaving the germline J gene to fill in the end. The genes are TRBV20-1 and TRBJ1-5; 11 bases align to TRBD1. This CDR3 region has 14 residues. V lost 6 bases to trimming and J lost 6 bases; unmatched junction nucleotides: 7. In germline, CDR1 is DFQATT, CDR2 SNEGSKA (reference sequence). CDR3: CSARTGGAGQPQHF. The sequenced CDR3 bases are TGCAGTGCAAGGACAGGGGGCGCGGGTCAGCCC.

About this clone itself: A much larger clonotype is one base distant, so this may be a read error. The CDR3 end lies 3 residues beyond the end of the read and is filled in from the germline J gene. Other DNA sequences in this sample translate to the same CDR3. This chain joins TRBV30 and TRBJ2-3; D is unresolved. From germline, CDR1 is GTSNPN and CDR2 SVGIG (reference sequence). The CDR3 runs 14 residues. V dropped 3 bases and J dropped 0 bases, with 10 bases sitting between them. Partial CDR3 DNA: TGTGCCTGGAGCGATGGGCAGAGCACAGATACG. It specifies CAWSDGQSTDT. The whole CDR3 region reads CAWSDGQSTDTQYF.

There are many counts of this clone. The read terminates 3 residues before the CDR3 end, so the remaining end is supplied by the germline J gene. The chain links TRBV5-4 to TRBJ1-2; 7 positions agree with TRBD1. Germline trimming cut 4 bases from V and 6 bases from J; bases unmatched to any gene: 9. Germline V gives CDR1 SGHNT, CDR2 YYREEE (reference sequence). CDR3 size: 14 residues. CDR3 bases read: TGTGCCAGCAGCCCAGAGGGGGCGCGGGATGGC. Protein product: CASSPEGARDG. The whole CDR3 protein is CASSPEGARDGYTF. Combining the CDR3 with reference TRBV5-4 and TRBJ1-2 gives the whole variable domain ETGVTQSPTHLIKTRGQQVTLRCSSQSGHNTVSWYQQALGQGPQFIFQYYREEENGRGNFPPRFSGLQFPNYSSELNVNALELDDSALYLCASSPEGARDGYTFGSGTRLTVV.

The sample holds many counts of this clone. The sequence runs out 3 residues before the end of the CDR3; the remainder is reconstructed from the germline J gene. The V call is TRBV30, the J call TRBJ2-2; the D gene is possibly TRBD1 (6 bases). The length of the CDR3 is 13 residues. Germline CDR1 reads GTSNPN; CDR2 reads SVGIG (reference sequence). The CDR3 bases that were read are TGTGCCTGGAGCATGGGGGCGAATGAAAAG. Its translation is CAWSMGANEK. The entire CDR3 protein reads CAWSMGANEKLFF.

This clone has ten or more counts. The read is 3 residues too short to cover the CDR3 end, so that end is filled in from the germline J gene. This rearrangement joins TRBV6-2 or TRBV6-3 to TRBJ2-3; 7 nucleotides line up with TRBD2. The CDR3 covers 14 residues. The germline V gene encodes CDR1 MNHEY and CDR2 SVGEGT. The V and J ends lost 5 bases and 2 bases, in that order; junction bases with no gene match: 4. This chain's CDR3 is CASSHSGLTDTQYF. The sequenced CDR3 bases are TGTGCCAGCAGTCATAGCGGGCTCACAGATACG.

This clone was recorded many times. The CDR3 end lies 3 residues beyond the end of the read and is filled in from the germline J gene. V usage is TRBV5-1 and J usage is TRBJ2-3; 7 bases map to TRBD2. This CDR3 has 15 residues. Germline V gene lookup returns CDR1 SGHRS and CDR2 YFSETQ. Trimming took 4 bases from V and 0 from J; bases not matched to a gene: 5. Incomplete CDR3 DNA: TGCGCCAGCAGCGCCAGCGGGATAAGCACAGATACG. Its protein is CASSASGISTDT. The CDR3 in full is CASSASGISTDTQYF.

This clone came up many times. The CDR3 end lies 3 residues beyond the end of the read and is filled in from the germline J gene. The chain is built from TRBV20-1 and TRBJ1-5; 8 bases align to TRBD1. Losses at the gene ends were 6 bases for V and 3 bases for J; bases not matched to a gene: 10. Germline loops: CDR1 DFQATT, CDR2 SNEGSKA (reference sequence). The CDR3 runs 15 residues. The covered CDR3 bases are TGCAGTGCGACCCTTGGACAGGGCCCCAATCAGCCC. This sequence encodes CSATLGQGPNQP. The CDR3 in full is CSATLGQGPNQPQHF.

This clone has ten or more counts. Read sequence stops 3 residues before the CDR3 end, and the germline J gene provides the missing end. This sequence joins TRBV19 and TRBJ2-7; 9 positions agree with TRBD1. Germline V CDR1 and CDR2: LNHDA, SQIVND (reference sequence). J gave up 5 bases and V 9 bases, and 8 bases lay outside the gene matches. The CDR3 consists of 13 residues. CDR3 sequence reads: CARSGTGRHEQYF. The sequenced part of the CDR3 DNA is TGTGCCAGATCCGGGACAGGGAGGCACGAG.

This clone was seen many times. The read terminates 3 residues before the CDR3 end, so the remaining end is supplied by the germline J gene. The rearrangement joins TRBV20-1 to TRBJ2-1; D unresolved. This CDR3 is 12 amino acids long. Looked up from germline, CDR1 is DFQATT and CDR2 is SNEGSKA (reference sequence). The V gene lost 0 bases and the J gene lost 8 bases, with 8 bases spanning the gap. The DNA read from the CDR3 is TGCAGTGCTAGAGATCCGGTAGATGAG. It encodes CSARDPVDE. The entire CDR3 sequence reads CSARDPVDEQFF.

This clone has ten or more counts. The read terminates 3 residues ahead of where the CDR3 ends, so the germline J gene completes it. V usage is TRBV5-1 and J usage is TRBJ2-5; TRBD1 matches at 7 bases. Germline lookup yields CDR1 SGHRS and CDR2 YFSETQ. The CDR3 has 14 amino acids. Germline trimming cut 0 bases from V and 1 base from J; bases unmatched to any gene: 0. The part of the CDR3 DNA that was read is TGCGCCAGCAGCTTGGGGGACAGCCAAGAGACC. Its protein product is CASSLGDSQET. The CDR3, in full, reads CASSLGDSQETQYF.

This clone was picked up many times. The read ends 3 residues shy of where the CDR3 ends; the end is completed using the germline J gene. This chain connects TRBV14 to TRBJ1-2; D is unclear. Germline CDR1 and CDR2: SGHDN and FVKESK. The CDR3 length is 15 residues. The V gene lost 1 base and the J gene lost 4 bases, with 13 bases spanning the gap. The DNA read from the CDR3 is TGTGCCAGCAGCCAAGGTGGTGCGGGGATCTATGGC. It specifies CASSQGGAGIYG. The whole CDR3 protein reads CASSQGGAGIYGYTF.